This TCR beta chain emerged from a study of Graves' ophthalmopathy and Graves' hyperthyroidism. The CDR3 covers 13 residues. Germline CDR1 and CDR2: DFQATT and SNEGSKA (reference sequence). V was pared by 0 bases and J by 10 bases, with 15 bases between. Study-level points and caveats: Discrimination between ophthalmopathy and stable hyperthyroidism by a 13-signature model showed 85% to 90% sensitivity and about 81% specificity. The model reached around 64% sensitivity and approximately 72% specificity for predicting ophthalmopathy progression.

The authors amplified TCR beta CDR3 regions, and they did so from RNA transcripts for repertoire sequencing. Amplification began with first-round RT-PCR using HTBI primers, then second-round multiplex PCR was performed. A single record per CDR3 protein comes from TCRdb applying MiXCR to the multiplex PCR reads. The repertoire holds over a million distinct CDR3 sequences, 35% to 40% seen once, with 8.5% to 14% in the top ten. This clonotype has at least ten counts. Its specificity is not known. Specimen: peripheral blood or thyroid tissue (not recorded which). The TCR originated in an adult man with Graves' hyperthyroidism. The rearrangement links TRBV20-1 to TRBJ1-1; a possible D gene is TRBD1 (6 bases). CDR3 nucleotides: TGCAGTGCTAGAGATCAGGGGCCCTTCGGAGCTTTCTTT. Encoded protein: CSARDQGPFGAFF.